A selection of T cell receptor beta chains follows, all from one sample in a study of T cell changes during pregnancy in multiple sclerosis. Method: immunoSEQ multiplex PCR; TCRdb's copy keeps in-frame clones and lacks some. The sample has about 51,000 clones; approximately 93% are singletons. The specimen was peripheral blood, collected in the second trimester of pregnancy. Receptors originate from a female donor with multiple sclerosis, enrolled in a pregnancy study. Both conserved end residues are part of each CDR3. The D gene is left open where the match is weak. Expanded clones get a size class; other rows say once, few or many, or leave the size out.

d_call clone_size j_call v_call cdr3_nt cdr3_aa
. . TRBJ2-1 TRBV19 TGTGCCGTCGGCGAGGGCGGGAAATCTTACAATGAGCAGTTCTTC CAVGEGGKSYNEQFF
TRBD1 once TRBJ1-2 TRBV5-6 TGTGCCAGCAGCCCGGGACAGGGGGCAGGTGGCTACACCTTC CASSPGQGAGGYTF
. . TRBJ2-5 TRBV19 TGTGCCACAGGGGCCGGCGGGGAGACCCAGTACTTC CATGAGGETQYF
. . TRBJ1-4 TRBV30 TGTGCCTGCTCGTGGGGGGGGAAGGATGAAAAACTGTTTTTT CACSWGGKDEKLFF
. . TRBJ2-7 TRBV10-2 TGCGCCAGCAGTGACCCGTCCTACGAGCAGTACTTC CASSDPSYEQYF
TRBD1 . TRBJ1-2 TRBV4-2 TGTGCCAGCAGCCCATTCGGGACAGGGTCCTATGGCTACACCTTC CASSPFGTGSYGYTF
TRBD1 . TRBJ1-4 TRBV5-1 TGCGCCAGCAGCACCGGGACAGGAGAAAAACTGTTTTTT CASSTGTGEKLFF
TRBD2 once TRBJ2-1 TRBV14 TGTGCCAGCAGCCAAGGTTTGAGACTAGCGGGAGGTAATGAGCAGTTCTTC CASSQGLRLAGGNEQFF
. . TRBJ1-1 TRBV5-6 TGTGCCAGCAGCCAGGGGTTGGTGTACACTGAAGCTTTCTTT CASSQGLVYTEAFF
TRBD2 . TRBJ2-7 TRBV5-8 TGTGCCAGCAGCTCCTGGGGGGGGTTGAACGAGCAGTACTTC CASSSWGGLNEQYF
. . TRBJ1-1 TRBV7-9 TGTGCCAGCAGCCTCCGGGTGGCGGTTAACACTGAAGCTTTCTTT CASSLRVAVNTEAFF
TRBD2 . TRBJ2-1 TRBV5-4 TGTGCCAGCAGCTGGGGGGGACTAGAGAAATACAATGAGCAGTTCTTC CASSWGGLEKYNEQFF
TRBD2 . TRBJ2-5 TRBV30 TGTGCCTGGAGTGACCCCCTAGCGGGGGTACAAGAGACCCAGTACTTC CAWSDPLAGVQETQYF
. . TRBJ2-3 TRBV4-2 TGTGCCAGCGGGATAGCGGGACAGAGGATAGATACGCAGTATTTT CASGIAGQRIDTQYF
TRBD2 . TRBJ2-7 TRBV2 TGTGCCAGCTCAATACTAGCGGGAGCCTACGAGCAGTACTTC CASSILAGAYEQYF
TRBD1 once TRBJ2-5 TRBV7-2 TGTGCCAGCAGCAACGACAGGGTGGAGACCCAGTACTTC CASSNDRVETQYF
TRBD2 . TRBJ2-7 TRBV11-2 TGTGCCAGCGGGCGGGAGCCAACCTCCTACGAGCAGTACTTC CASGREPTSYEQYF
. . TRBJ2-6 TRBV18 TGTGCCAGCTCACTCAAGACAGTCTCTGGGGCCAACGTCCTGACTTTC CASSLKTVSGANVLTF
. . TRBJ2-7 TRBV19 TGTGCCAGTAGTACGATCCCTGGCGGGGAGAGCTCCTACGAGCAGTACTTC CASSTIPGGESSYEQYF
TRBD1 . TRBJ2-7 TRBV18 TGTGCCAGCTCACCGGCTACAGGGGCCTACGAGCAGTACTTC CASSPATGAYEQYF
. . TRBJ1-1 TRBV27 TGTGCCAGCAGTCTCGTGGGACAAATGAACACTGAAGCTTTCTTT CASSLVGQMNTEAFF
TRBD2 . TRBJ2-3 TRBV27 TGTGCCAGCAGTTTATCTCTCCTAGCGGGAGTTGGCGGTGGGAATACGCAGTATTTT CASSLSLLAGVGGGNTQYF
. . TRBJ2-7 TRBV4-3 TGCGCCAGCAGCCAATTCTCGGGACAACCCTACGAGCAGTACTTC CASSQFSGQPYEQYF
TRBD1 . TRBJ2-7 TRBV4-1 TGCGCCAGCAGCCAACGATCGGAGACAGGGACGCCCTACGAGCAGTACTTC CASSQRSETGTPYEQYF
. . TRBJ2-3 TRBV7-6 TGTGCCAGCAGCTTAGTGGGCGGCACAGATACGCAGTATTTT CASSLVGGTDTQYF
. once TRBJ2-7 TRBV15 TGTGCCACCAGCAGGCGGGTGGGCTTGGAGCAGTACTTC CATSRRVGLEQYF
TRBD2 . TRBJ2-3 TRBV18 TGTGCCAGCCGTAAGCGGGAGTCCCCAGATACGCAGTATTTT CASRKRESPDTQYF
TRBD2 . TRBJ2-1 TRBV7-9 TGTGCCAGCCACCGAGAGACTAGCGGGAGTGCCTTAGACAATGAGCAGTTCTTC CASHRETSGSALDNEQFF
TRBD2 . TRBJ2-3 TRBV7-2 TGTGCCAGCAGCTTAGGGCTAGCGGGAGGGACAAATACGCAGTATTTT CASSLGLAGGTNTQYF
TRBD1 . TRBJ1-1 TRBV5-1 TGCGCCAGCAGCTTGGGACAGGGAAGGAACACTGAAGCTTTCTTT CASSLGQGRNTEAFF
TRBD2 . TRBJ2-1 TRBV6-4 TGTGCCAGCAGTTCCCTAGCGGGAACCTACAATGAGCAGTTCTTC CASSSLAGTYNEQFF
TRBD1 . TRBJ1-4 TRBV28 TGTGCCAGCAGGGACAGGTCCGAGACCATCGGAGAAAAACTGTTTTTT CASRDRSETIGEKLFF
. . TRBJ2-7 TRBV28 TGTGCCAGCAGTGCGACAGAGGTCACCTACGAGCAGTACTTC CASSATEVTYEQYF
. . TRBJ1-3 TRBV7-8 TGTGCCAGCAGCCGCCGATCTGCTCGGGGGATAGGAAACACCATATATTTT CASSRRSARGIGNTIYF
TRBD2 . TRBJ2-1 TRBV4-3 TGCGCCAGCAGCCAAGATCTCGAACTAGCGGCCTACAATGAGCAGTTCTTC CASSQDLELAAYNEQFF
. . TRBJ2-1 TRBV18 TGTGCCAGCTCACCAGGCCTAGCGAAGTTACGCTCCTACAATGAGCAGTTCTTC CASSPGLAKLRSYNEQFF
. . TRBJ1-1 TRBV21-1 TGTGCCAGCAATGAAGGGGGCACTGAAGCTTTCTTT CASNEGGTEAFF
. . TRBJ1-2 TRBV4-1 TGCGCCAGCAGCGAGGGACTGGCGATCTATGGCTACACCTTC CASSEGLAIYGYTF
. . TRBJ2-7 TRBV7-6 TGTGCCAGCAGCTTAGCGCATAACTTGGCGGCCCACGAGCAGTACTTC CASSLAHNLAAHEQYF
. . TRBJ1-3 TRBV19 TGTGCCAGTAGTATTTATGGGGACACTTTTTTCTCTGGAAACACCATATATTTT CASSIYGDTFFSGNTIYF
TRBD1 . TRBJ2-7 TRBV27 TGTGCCAGCAGTTTCTCGGGACAGGGGGCTTACGAGCAGTACTTC CASSFSGQGAYEQYF
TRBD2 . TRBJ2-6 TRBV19 TGTGCCAGTAGTATCGGGGGGGCCGGGGCCAACGTCCTGACTTTC CASSIGGAGANVLTF
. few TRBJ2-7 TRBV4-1 TGCGCCAGCAGCCGACGGTTGGGGCCAAATCCTACCTACGAGCAGTACTTC CASSRRLGPNPTYEQYF
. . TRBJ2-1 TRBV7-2 TGTGCCAGCACCGCCGGAGGGATCAATGAGCAGTTCTTC CASTAGGINEQFF
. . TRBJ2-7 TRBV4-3 TGCGCCAGCAGCCAAGAAAGGAGTGTACACGAGCAGTACTTC CASSQERSVHEQYF
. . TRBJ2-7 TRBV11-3 TGTGCCAGCAGCTTAGATAAGGGACACCACGAGCAGTACTTC CASSLDKGHHEQYF
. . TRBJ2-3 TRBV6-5 TGTGCCAGCAGAACAGGGATAGATACGCAGTATTTT CASRTGIDTQYF
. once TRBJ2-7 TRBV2 TGTGCCAGCAGCTTTGGACAGATCTACGAGCAGTACTTC CASSFGQIYEQYF
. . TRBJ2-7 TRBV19 TGTGCCAGTAGTGTGACAGTCTCCTACGAGCAGTACTTC CASSVTVSYEQYF
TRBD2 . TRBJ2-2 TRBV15 TGTGCCACCAGGGAGGGTCTAGCGGGGCCCGGGGAGCTGTTTTTT CATREGLAGPGELFF